The clone carrying this T cell receptor (beta chain) was found a few times. Antigen unknown. These data originate in a study of cytomegalovirus exposure and HLA in healthy donors. Overall study context: The Caucasian-associated ancestry cluster contained 81% of the approximately 430 genotyped donors.

Findings of the study overall: Most subjects had HLA-A and HLA-B alleles reportedly predicted accurately by TCR beta sequences. Many donors carried some public TCRs, although rarity characterized most TCR sequences. The later analysis indicated that the majority of CMV-associated TCR beta chains appeared HLA-restricted.

Unmatched junction bases numbered 12, after V lost 6 bases and J lost 8 bases. Looked up from germline, CDR1 is MDHEN and CDR2 is SYDVKM. This CDR3 has 15 residues. The study ran its PCR with 60 Vbeta and 13 Jbeta primers. This table comes from immunoSEQ multiplex PCR, and its TCRdb copy is limited to in-frame clones, with some not included. The table shows 250,000 to 350,000 clones, with roughly 90% occurring only once. The chain couples TRBV28 to TRBJ1-2; TRBD1 agrees at 10 bases. This receptor was taken from a man aged 35 to 55 in good health and CMV-seropositive. Sequencing was carried out using PBMCs. In DNA form, the CDR3 reads TGTGCCAGCAGGGGTGCCGGGACAGGGGATAACGGCTACACCTTC. Amino acid sequence: CASRGAGTGDNGYTF.